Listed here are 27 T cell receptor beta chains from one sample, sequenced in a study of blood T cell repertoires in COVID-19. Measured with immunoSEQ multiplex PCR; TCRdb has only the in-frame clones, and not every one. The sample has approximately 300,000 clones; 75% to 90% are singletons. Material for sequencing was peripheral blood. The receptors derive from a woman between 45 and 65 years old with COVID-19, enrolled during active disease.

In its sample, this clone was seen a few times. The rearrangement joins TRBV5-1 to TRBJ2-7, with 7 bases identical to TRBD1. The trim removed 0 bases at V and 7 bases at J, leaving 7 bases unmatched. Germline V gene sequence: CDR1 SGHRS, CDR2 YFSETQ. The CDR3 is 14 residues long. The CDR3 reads CASSLGTGPLEQYF. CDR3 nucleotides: TGCGCCAGCAGCTTGGGGACAGGTCCGTTGGAGCAGTACTTC.

The CDR3: CASSFEARSYGYTF. CDR3 in DNA: TGTGCCAGCAGCTTTGAGGCGCGCAGCTATGGCTACACCTTC. The chain combines TRBV11-2 with TRBJ1-2; D gene unclear. Looked up from germline, CDR1 is SGHAT and CDR2 is FQNNGV. V gave up 3 bases and J gave up 4 bases, with 12 bases separating them. The CDR3 consists of 14 residues.

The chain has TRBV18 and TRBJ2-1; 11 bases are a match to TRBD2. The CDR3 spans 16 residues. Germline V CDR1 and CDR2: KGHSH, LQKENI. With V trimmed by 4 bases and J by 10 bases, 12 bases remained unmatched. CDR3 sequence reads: CASSLLLTSGRGEQFF. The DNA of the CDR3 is TGTGCCAGCTCACTTCTGTTAACTAGCGGGAGAGGGGAGCAGTTCTTC.

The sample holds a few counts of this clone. CDR3 loop: CAWSSAGGQPQHF. The CDR3 DNA reads as TGTGCCTGGAGTTCTGCAGGGGGACAGCCCCAGCATTTT. The V call is TRBV30, the J call TRBJ1-5, with 7 bases fitting TRBD1. This CDR3 spans 13 amino acids. The germline gives CDR1 GTSNPN, CDR2 SVGIG (reference sequence). The J segment lost 7 bases and the V segment lost 2 bases, leaving 5 bases of the junction unmatched.

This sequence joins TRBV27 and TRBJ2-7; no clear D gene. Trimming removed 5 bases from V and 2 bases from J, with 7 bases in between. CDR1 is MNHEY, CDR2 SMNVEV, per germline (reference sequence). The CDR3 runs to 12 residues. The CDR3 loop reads CASSPGPYEQYF. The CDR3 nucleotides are TGTGCCAGCAGTCCCGGTCCCTACGAGCAGTACTTC.

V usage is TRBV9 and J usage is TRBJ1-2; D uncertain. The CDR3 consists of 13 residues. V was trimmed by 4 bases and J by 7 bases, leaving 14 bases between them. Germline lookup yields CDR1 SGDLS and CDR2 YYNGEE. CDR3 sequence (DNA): TGTGCCAGCAGCTCCAGATGGGAGGGTGGCTACACCTTC. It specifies CASSSRWEGGYTF.

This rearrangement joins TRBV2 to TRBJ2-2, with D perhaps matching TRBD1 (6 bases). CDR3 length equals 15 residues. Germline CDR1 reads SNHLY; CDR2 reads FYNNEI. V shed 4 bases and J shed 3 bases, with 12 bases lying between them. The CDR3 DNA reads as TGTGCCAGCAGTGTGGGGGCAGGTGACACCGGGGAGCTGTTTTTT. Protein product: CASSVGAGDTGELFF.

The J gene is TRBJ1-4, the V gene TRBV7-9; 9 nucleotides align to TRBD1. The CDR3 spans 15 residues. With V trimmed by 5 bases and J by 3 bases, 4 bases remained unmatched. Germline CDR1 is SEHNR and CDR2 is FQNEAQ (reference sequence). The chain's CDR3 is CASSAGQGSNEKLFF. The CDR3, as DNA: TGTGCCAGCAGCGCCGGACAGGGGTCTAATGAAAAACTGTTTTTT.

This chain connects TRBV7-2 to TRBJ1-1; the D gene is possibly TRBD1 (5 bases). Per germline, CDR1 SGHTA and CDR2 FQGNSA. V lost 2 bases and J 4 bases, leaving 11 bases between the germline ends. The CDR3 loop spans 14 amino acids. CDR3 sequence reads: CASSLSQGFTEAFF. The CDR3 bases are TGTGCCAGCAGCTTAAGTCAGGGATTCACTGAAGCTTTCTTT.

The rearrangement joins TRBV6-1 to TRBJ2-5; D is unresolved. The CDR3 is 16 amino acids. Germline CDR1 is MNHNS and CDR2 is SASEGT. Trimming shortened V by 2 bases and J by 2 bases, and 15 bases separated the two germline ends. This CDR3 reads CASSEQVGSVQETQYF. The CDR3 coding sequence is TGTGCCAGCAGTGAACAAGTAGGAAGCGTACAAGAGACCCAGTACTTC.

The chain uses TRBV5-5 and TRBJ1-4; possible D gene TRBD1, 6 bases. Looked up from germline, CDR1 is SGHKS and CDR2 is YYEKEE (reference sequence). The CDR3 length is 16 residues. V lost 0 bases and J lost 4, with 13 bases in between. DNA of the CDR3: TGTGCCAGCAGCTTGGTCAGGGGAGAAATTAATGAAAAACTGTTTTTT. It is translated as CASSLVRGEINEKLFF.

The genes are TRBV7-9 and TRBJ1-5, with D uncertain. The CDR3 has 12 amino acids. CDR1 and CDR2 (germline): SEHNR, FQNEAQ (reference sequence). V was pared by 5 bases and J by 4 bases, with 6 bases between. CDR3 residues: CASSAENQPQHF. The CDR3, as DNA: TGTGCCAGCAGCGCAGAAAATCAGCCCCAGCATTTT.

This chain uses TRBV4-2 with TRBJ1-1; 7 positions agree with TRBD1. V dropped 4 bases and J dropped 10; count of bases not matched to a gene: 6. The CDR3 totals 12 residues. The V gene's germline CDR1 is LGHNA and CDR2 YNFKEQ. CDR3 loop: CASSRPTGPAFF. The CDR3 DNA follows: TGTGCCAGCAGCCGGCCGACAGGGCCAGCTTTCTTT.

CDR3 region: CASSPSAGGELFF. The CDR3 DNA reads TGTGCCAGCAGCCCCTCCGCGGGGGGGGAGCTGTTTTTT. This chain links TRBV9 with TRBJ2-2; maybe TRBD2 (6 bases). The CDR3 totals 13 residues. CDR1 is SGDLS and CDR2 is YYNGEE in the germline V gene. V lost 4 bases and J lost 8, with 12 bases in between.

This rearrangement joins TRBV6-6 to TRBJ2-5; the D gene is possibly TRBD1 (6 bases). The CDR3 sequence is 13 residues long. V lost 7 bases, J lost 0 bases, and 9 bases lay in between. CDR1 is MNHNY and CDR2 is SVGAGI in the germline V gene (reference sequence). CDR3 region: CASTGTNQETQYF. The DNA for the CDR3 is TGTGCCAGCACCGGGACAAACCAAGAGACCCAGTACTTC.

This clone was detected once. CDR3 loop: CSASAIKGAGNQPQHF. Here the CDR3 DNA reads TGCAGTGCTAGTGCAATTAAGGGGGCTGGTAATCAGCCCCAGCATTTT. The chain couples TRBV20-1 to TRBJ1-5; 7 bases line up with TRBD1. V lost 3 bases to trimming and J lost 4 bases; unmatched junction nucleotides: 12. The CDR3 is 16 residues long. Germline assignment: CDR1 DFQATT and CDR2 SNEGSKA (reference sequence).

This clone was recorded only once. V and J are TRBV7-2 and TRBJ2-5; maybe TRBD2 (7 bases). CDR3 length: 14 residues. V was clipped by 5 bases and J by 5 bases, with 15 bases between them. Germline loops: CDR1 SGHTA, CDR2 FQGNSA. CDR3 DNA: TGTGCCAGCAGCCGGGGCGCGGGGGCGGAGACCCAGTACTTC. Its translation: CASSRGAGAETQYF.

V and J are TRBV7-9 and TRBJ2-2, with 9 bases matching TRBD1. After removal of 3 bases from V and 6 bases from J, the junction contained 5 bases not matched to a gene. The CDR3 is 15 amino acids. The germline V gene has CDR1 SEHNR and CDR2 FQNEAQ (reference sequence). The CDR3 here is CASSFRTGVPGELFF. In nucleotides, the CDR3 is TGTGCCAGCAGCTTTAGGACAGGGGTCCCCGGGGAGCTGTTTTTT.

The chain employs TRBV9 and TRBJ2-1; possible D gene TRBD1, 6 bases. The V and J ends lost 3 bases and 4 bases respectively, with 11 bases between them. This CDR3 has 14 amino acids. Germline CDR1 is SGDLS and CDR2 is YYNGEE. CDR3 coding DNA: TGTGCCAGCAGCGCCCTCGGACAGTACAATGAGCAGTTCTTC. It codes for CASSALGQYNEQFF.

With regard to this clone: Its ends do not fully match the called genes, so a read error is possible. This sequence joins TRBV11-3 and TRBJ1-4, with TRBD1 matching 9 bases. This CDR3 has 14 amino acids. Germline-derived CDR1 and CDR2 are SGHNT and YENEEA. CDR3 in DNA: TGTGCCAACAGCTCGGGACAGGGAGATGAAAAACTGTTTTTT. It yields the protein CANSSGQGDEKLFF.

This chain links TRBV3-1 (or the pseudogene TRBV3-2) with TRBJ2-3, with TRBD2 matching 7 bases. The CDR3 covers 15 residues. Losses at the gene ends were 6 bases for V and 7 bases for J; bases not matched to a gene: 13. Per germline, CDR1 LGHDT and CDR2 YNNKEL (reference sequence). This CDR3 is CASSKGREKGYTQYF. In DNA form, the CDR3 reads TGTGCCAGCAGTAAGGGGCGGGAGAAGGGGTATACGCAGTATTTT.

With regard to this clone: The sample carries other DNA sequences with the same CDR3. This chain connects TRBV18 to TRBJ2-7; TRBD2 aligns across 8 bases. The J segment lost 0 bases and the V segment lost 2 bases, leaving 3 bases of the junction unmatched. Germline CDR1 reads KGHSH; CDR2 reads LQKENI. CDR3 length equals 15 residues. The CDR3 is CASSPEAGVSYEQYF. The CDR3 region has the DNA TGTGCCAGCTCACCAGAAGCGGGGGTCTCCTACGAGCAGTACTTC.

CDR3 in DNA: TGTGCCAGCACGGTTACGACTACAGAAAACGCTCCAAACACTGAAGCTTTCTTT. Translating gives CASTVTTTENAPNTEAFF. The chain has TRBV19 and TRBJ1-1; D is uncertain. V was pared by 9 bases and J by 2 bases, with 28 bases between. CDR1 is LNHDA, CDR2 SQIVND, per germline (reference sequence). The CDR3 contains 18 residues. Using reference TRBV19 and TRBJ1-1 for the parts outside the CDR3, the full variable domain is DGGITQSPKYLFRKEGQNVTLSCEQNLNHDAMYWYRQDPGQGLRLIYYSQIVNDFQKGDIAEGYSVSREKKESFPLTVTSAQKNPTAFYLCASTVTTTENAPNTEAFFGQGTRLTVV.

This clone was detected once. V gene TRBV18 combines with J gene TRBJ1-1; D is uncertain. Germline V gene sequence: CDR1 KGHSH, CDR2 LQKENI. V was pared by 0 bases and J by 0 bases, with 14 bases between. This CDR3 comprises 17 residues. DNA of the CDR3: TGTGCCAGCTCACCACCAGGAGGGCTCGGGATGAACACTGAAGCTTTCTTT. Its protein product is CASSPPGGLGMNTEAFF.

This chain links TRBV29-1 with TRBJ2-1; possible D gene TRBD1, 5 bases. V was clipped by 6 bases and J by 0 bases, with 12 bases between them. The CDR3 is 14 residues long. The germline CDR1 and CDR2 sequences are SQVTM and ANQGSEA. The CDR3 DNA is TGCAGCGTGTACAGGTACAGCTCCTACAATGAGCAGTTCTTC. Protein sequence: CSVYRYSSYNEQFF.

CDR3 residues: CASSLSRRGTEAFF. Here the CDR3 DNA reads TGTGCCAGCAGCTTATCCCGTAGGGGGACTGAAGCTTTCTTT. The chain uses TRBV7-9 and TRBJ1-1, with D perhaps TRBD1 (6 bases). The CDR3 runs to 14 residues. V lost 2 bases and J lost 5, with 12 bases in between. Germline CDR1 SEHNR, CDR2 FQNEAQ (reference sequence).

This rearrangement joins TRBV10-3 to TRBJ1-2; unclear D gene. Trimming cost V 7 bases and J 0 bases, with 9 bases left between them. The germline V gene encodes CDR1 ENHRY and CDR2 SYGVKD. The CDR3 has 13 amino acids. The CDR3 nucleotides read TGTGCCATCAAACCGGAGACTAACTATGGCTACACCTTC. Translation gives CAIKPETNYGYTF.